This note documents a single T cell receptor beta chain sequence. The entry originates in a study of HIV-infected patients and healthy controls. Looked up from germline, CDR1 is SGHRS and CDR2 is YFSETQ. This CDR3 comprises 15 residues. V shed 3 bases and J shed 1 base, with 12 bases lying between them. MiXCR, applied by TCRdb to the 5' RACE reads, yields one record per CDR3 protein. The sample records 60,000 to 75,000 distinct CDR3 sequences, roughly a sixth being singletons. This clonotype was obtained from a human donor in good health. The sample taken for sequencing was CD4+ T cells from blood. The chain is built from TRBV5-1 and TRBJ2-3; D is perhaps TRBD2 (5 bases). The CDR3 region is CASSSDLRGTDTQYF. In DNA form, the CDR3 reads TGCGCCAGCAGCTCCGACCTGAGGGGCACAGATACGCAGTATTTT.